These T cell receptor beta chains were read from a single sample in a study of CDR3 diversity in severe acne. TCRdb reprocessed the PCR reads via MiXCR and lists one record per CDR3 protein. Of approximately 97,000 distinct CDR3 sequences detected, about half appear once; the ten largest clones hold roughly an eighth. Sequenced material: blood. These TCRs come from a male donor with acne. CDR3s include the opening cysteine and the closing phenylalanine or tryptophan. Each record gives: J gene, D gene, clone size, V gene, CDR3 protein, CDR3 DNA. A D gene is named only where the DNA matches it firmly. The size of a clone is reported for some rows only, either as once, few or many, or as a class for expanded clones.

J: TRBJ1-1; D: NA; size: many; V: TRBV20-1; CDR3: CSASLGGQVNTEAFF; DNA: TGCAGTGCTAGTTTGGGGGGCCAGGTAAATACTGAAGCTTTCTTT
J: TRBJ1-6; D: NA; size: NA; V: TRBV7-3; CDR3: CASSLETHPRAHF; DNA: TGTGCCAGCAGCCTAGAGACCCACCCCCGCGCGCACTTT
J: TRBJ1-4; D: NA; size: medium-sized; V: TRBV20-1; CDR3: CSASRATNEKLFF; DNA: TGCAGTGCTAGCAGAGCAACTAATGAAAAACTGTTTTTT
J: TRBJ2-3; D: TRBD2; size: NA; V: TRBV7-9; CDR3: CASSLRDSYSGRGDTQYF; DNA: TGTGCCAGCAGCCTCCGGGACAGTTATAGCGGGAGGGGAGATACGCAGTATTTT
J: TRBJ2-3; D: NA; size: few; V: TRBV14; CDR3: CASSQDEASTDTQYF; DNA: TGTGCCAGCAGCCAAGATGAGGCTTCCACAGATACGCAGTATTTT
J: TRBJ2-5; D: TRBD2; size: NA; V: TRBV5-6; CDR3: CASSLSLAGGEQYF; DNA: TGTGCCAGCAGCTTATCACTAGCGGGAGGTGAGCAGTACTTC
J: TRBJ2-6; D: NA; size: NA; V: TRBV29-1; CDR3: CSVEEVYGDFGANVLTF; DNA: TGCAGCGTTGAAGAGGTTTATGGGGATTTTGGGGCCAACGTCCTGACTTTC
J: TRBJ2-7; D: NA; size: NA; V: TRBV2; CDR3: CASSDYDYEQYF; DNA: TGTGCCAGCAGCGACTATGACTACGAGCAGTACTTC
J: TRBJ1-1; D: NA; size: few; V: TRBV6-2/TRBV6-3; CDR3: CASSSSGKAFF; DNA: TGTGCCAGCAGCTCCTCAGGGAAGGCTTTCTTT
J: TRBJ1-2; D: TRBD1; size: NA; V: TRBV4-3; CDR3: CASSQDPSGQGNYGYTF; DNA: TGCGCCAGCAGCCAAGATCCATCAGGACAGGGGAACTATGGCTACACCTTC
J: TRBJ2-5; D: TRBD2; size: NA; V: TRBV7-6; CDR3: CASSLRLAGGETQYF; DNA: TGTGCCAGCAGCTTACGACTAGCGGGAGGAGAGACCCAGTACTTC
J: TRBJ2-4; D: TRBD1; size: few; V: TRBV6-5; CDR3: CASSYSGTGVDIQYF; DNA: TGTGCCAGCAGTTACTCCGGGACAGGGGTAGACATTCAGTACTTC
J: TRBJ2-2; D: TRBD2; size: many; V: TRBV6-5; CDR3: CASSSSGSIVSAGELFF; DNA: TGTGCCAGCAGTTCGAGCGGGAGTATCGTTTCAGCCGGGGAGCTGTTTTTT
J: TRBJ2-5; D: NA; size: NA; V: TRBV4-1; CDR3: CASSQVGAEQYF; DNA: TGCGCCAGCAGCCAAGTGGGCGCTGAGCAGTACTTC
J: TRBJ1-1; D: NA; size: few; V: TRBV19; CDR3: CASDHRNTEAFF; DNA: TGTGCCAGTGATCATCGAAACACTGAAGCTTTCTTT
J: TRBJ2-2; D: TRBD2; size: NA; V: TRBV7-2; CDR3: CASSLTPGTRTGELFF; DNA: TGTGCCAGCAGCTTAACCCCCGGGACTAGAACCGGGGAGCTGTTTTTT
J: TRBJ2-5; D: NA; size: many; V: TRBV7-6; CDR3: CASRYNRGIDQAEQETQYF; DNA: TGTGCCAGCAGATACAACCGCGGAATTGACCAGGCAGAACAAGAGACCCAGTACTTC
J: TRBJ2-7; D: TRBD2; size: once; V: TRBV20-1; CDR3: CSADKREGPYEQYF; DNA: TGCAGTGCGGACAAGCGGGAGGGCCCCTACGAGCAGTACTTC
J: TRBJ2-7; D: NA; size: NA; V: TRBV24-1; CDR3: CATSGAGSEQYF; DNA: TGTGCCACCAGTGGGGCAGGCTCCGAGCAGTACTTC
J: TRBJ2-1; D: NA; size: medium-sized; V: TRBV12-3/TRBV12-4; CDR3: CASSLGQSSYNEQFF; DNA: TGTGCCAGCAGTTTAGGACAGAGCTCCTACAATGAGCAGTTCTTC
J: TRBJ2-2; D: NA; size: many; V: TRBV27; CDR3: CASSSRAQNTGELFF; DNA: TGTGCCAGCAGTTCAAGGGCGCAGAACACCGGGGAGCTGTTTTTT
J: TRBJ2-7; D: TRBD2; size: NA; V: TRBV20-1; CDR3: CSASSQTSGRAVEQYF; DNA: TGCAGTGCTAGCTCTCAGACTAGCGGGAGGGCCGTCGAGCAGTACTTC
J: TRBJ2-7; D: NA; size: many; V: TRBV4-1; CDR3: CASSPTPAPATYEQYF; DNA: TGCGCCAGCAGCCCAACACCCGCCCCCGCGACCTACGAGCAGTACTTC
J: TRBJ2-7; D: NA; size: NA; V: TRBV5-1; CDR3: CASSPGLTSGDEQYF; DNA: TGCGCCAGCAGCCCGGGACTGACTAGTGGCGACGAGCAGTACTTC
J: TRBJ2-5; D: TRBD2; size: NA; V: TRBV12-3/TRBV12-4; CDR3: CASSKIREEQEIQYF; DNA: TGTGCCAGCAGTAAGATCCGGGAGGAACAAGAGATCCAGTACTTC
J: TRBJ1-1; D: NA; size: many; V: TRBV10-3; CDR3: CAISVGQGTEAFF; DNA: TGTGCCATCAGTGTGGGGCAGGGAACTGAAGCTTTCTTT
J: TRBJ2-6; D: NA; size: NA; V: TRBV6-4; CDR3: CASSDSNSISGANVLTF; DNA: TGTGCCAGCAGTGACTCGAATTCGATCTCTGGGGCCAACGTCCTGACTTTC
J: TRBJ2-2; D: TRBD2; size: once; V: TRBV2; CDR3: CASNGGSHTGELFF; DNA: TGTGCCAGTAACGGCGGGAGCCACACCGGGGAGCTGTTTTTT
J: TRBJ2-7; D: NA; size: NA; V: TRBV20-1; CDR3: CSAWGLGSYEQYF; DNA: TGCAGTGCTTGGGGGTTGGGGTCCTACGAGCAGTACTTC
J: TRBJ1-2; D: NA; size: NA; V: TRBV25-1; CDR3: CAFPGKKANYGYTF; DNA: TGTGCCTTCCCAGGGAAGAAAGCTAACTATGGCTACACCTTC
J: TRBJ2-7; D: NA; size: NA; V: TRBV4-1; CDR3: CASSQERGFSSYEQYF; DNA: TGCGCCAGCAGCCAAGAGAGGGGATTTAGCTCCTACGAGCAGTACTTC
J: TRBJ2-5; D: TRBD1; size: NA; V: TRBV2; CDR3: CASSSGTAYQETQYF; DNA: TGTGCCAGCAGTTCCGGGACAGCGTACCAAGAGACCCAGTACTTC
J: TRBJ2-5; D: NA; size: many; V: TRBV7-6; CDR3: CASRTTGGETQYF; DNA: TGTGCCAGCAGAACGACAGGCGGAGAGACCCAGTACTTC
J: TRBJ2-7; D: NA; size: NA; V: TRBV7-9; CDR3: CASSQGTSSYEQYF; DNA: TGCGCCAGCAGCCAAGGGACAAGCTCCTACGAGCAGTACTTC
J: TRBJ2-1; D: NA; size: many; V: TRBV5-1; CDR3: CASSWALLGGNNEQFF; DNA: TGCGCCAGCAGCTGGGCCCTCTTGGGGGGTAACAATGAGCAGTTCTTC
J: TRBJ1-1; D: TRBD1; size: NA; V: TRBV6-5; CDR3: CASSLGQGALNTEAFF; DNA: TGTGCCAGCAGTTTGGGACAGGGGGCCCTGAACACTGAAGCTTTCTTT
J: TRBJ2-2; D: NA; size: many; V: TRBV7-8; CDR3: CASSLAGTGELFF; DNA: TGTGCCAGCAGCTTAGCGGGCACCGGGGAGCTGTTTTTT
J: TRBJ2-5; D: NA; size: medium-sized; V: TRBV19; CDR3: CASSLQETQYF; DNA: TGTGCCAGCAGCTTACAAGAGACCCAGTACTTC
J: TRBJ1-2; D: NA; size: NA; V: TRBV7-9; CDR3: CASSLDGSNYGYTF; DNA: TGTGCCAGCAGCTTAGACGGGTCCAACTATGGCTACACCTTC
J: TRBJ2-7; D: TRBD2; size: once; V: TRBV7-6; CDR3: CASSTLRSGGTYEQYF; DNA: TGTGCCAGCAGCACCTTAAGGAGCGGGGGAACCTACGAGCAGTACTTC
J: TRBJ1-1; D: NA; size: NA; V: TRBV25-1; CDR3: CASSHYREVHGNTEAFF; DNA: TGTGCCAGCAGTCACTACAGGGAAGTGCATGGGAACACTGAAGCTTTCTTT
J: TRBJ1-2; D: NA; size: NA; V: TRBV2; CDR3: CASLQGPYGYTF; DNA: TGTGCCAGCCTTCAGGGACCCTATGGCTACACCTTC
J: TRBJ2-7; D: NA; size: many; V: TRBV20-1; CDR3: CSARDLTGQAYEQYF; DNA: TGCAGTGCTAGAGATCTCACAGGGCAGGCCTACGAGCAGTACTTC
J: TRBJ1-5; D: TRBD1; size: NA; V: TRBV20-1; CDR3: CSARDVTRQGADQPQHF; DNA: TGCAGTGCTAGAGACGTGACCCGACAGGGGGCGGACCAGCCCCAGCATTTT
J: TRBJ1-2; D: NA; size: NA; V: TRBV28; CDR3: CASRPAANYGYTF; DNA: TGTGCCAGCCGGCCGGCAGCTAACTATGGCTACACCTTC
J: TRBJ2-7; D: NA; size: NA; V: TRBV6-1; CDR3: CASSEWRGPVVYEQYF; DNA: TGTGCCAGCAGTGAATGGCGGGGCCCGGTCGTCTACGAGCAGTACTTC
J: TRBJ2-3; D: TRBD1; size: many; V: TRBV6-4; CDR3: CASSDSTGADTQYF; DNA: TGTGCCAGCAGTGACTCGACAGGGGCAGATACGCAGTATTTT
J: TRBJ2-7; D: NA; size: NA; V: TRBV2; CDR3: CASSEGDPRQETYEQYF; DNA: TGTGCCAGCAGTGAAGGGGATCCGAGACAGGAAACCTACGAGCAGTACTTC
J: TRBJ2-5; D: TRBD2; size: few; V: TRBV27; CDR3: CASSWRGLAGEGETQYF; DNA: TGTGCCAGCAGTTGGCGGGGACTAGCGGGAGAGGGAGAGACCCAGTACTTC
J: TRBJ1-1; D: NA; size: many; V: TRBV18; CDR3: CASSPRRNDMNTEAFF; DNA: TGTGCCAGCTCACCACGTAGAAACGACATGAACACTGAAGCTTTCTTT
J: TRBJ2-2; D: NA; size: NA; V: TRBV7-2; CDR3: CASSLDPTGTTGELFF; DNA: TGTGCCAGCAGCTTAGATCCCACAGGGACCACCGGGGAGCTGTTTTTT
J: TRBJ2-5; D: TRBD1; size: once; V: TRBV6-5; CDR3: CASSPETGGETQYF; DNA: TGTGCCAGCAGCCCAGAGACAGGGGGAGAGACCCAGTACTTC
J: TRBJ2-5; D: TRBD1; size: NA; V: TRBV29-1; CDR3: CSVVGQGVTYETQYF; DNA: TGCAGCGTTGTGGGACAGGGGGTGACTTACGAGACCCAGTACTTC
J: TRBJ2-5; D: TRBD2; size: NA; V: TRBV29-1; CDR3: CSATGLAGVETQYF; DNA: TGCAGCGCAACAGGACTAGCGGGAGTTGAGACCCAGTACTTC
J: TRBJ1-1; D: TRBD1; size: many; V: TRBV2; CDR3: CASRKLTGDTEAFF; DNA: TGTGCCAGCAGGAAACTAACAGGGGACACTGAAGCTTTCTTT